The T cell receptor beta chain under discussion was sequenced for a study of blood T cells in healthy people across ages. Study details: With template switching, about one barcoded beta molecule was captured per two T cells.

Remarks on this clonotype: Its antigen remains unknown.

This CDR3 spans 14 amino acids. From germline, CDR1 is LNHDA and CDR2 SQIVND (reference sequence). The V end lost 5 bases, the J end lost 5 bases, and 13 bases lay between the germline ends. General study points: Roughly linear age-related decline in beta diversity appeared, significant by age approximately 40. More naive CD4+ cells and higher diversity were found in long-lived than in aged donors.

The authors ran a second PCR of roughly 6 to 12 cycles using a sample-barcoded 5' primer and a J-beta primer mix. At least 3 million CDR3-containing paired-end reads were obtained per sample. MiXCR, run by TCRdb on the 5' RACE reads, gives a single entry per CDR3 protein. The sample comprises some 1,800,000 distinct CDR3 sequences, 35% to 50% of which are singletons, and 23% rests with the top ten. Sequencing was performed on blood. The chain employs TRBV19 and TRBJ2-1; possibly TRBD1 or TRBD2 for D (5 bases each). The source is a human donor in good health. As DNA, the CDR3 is TGTGCCAGTAGTGATAGGGGACGCCACAATGAGCAGTTCTTC. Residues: CASSDRGRHNEQFF. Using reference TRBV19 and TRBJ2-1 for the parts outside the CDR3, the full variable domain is DGGITQSPKYLFRKEGQNVTLSCEQNLNHDAMYWYRQDPGQGLRLIYYSQIVNDFQKGDIAEGYSVSREKKESFPLTVTSAQKNPTAFYLCASSDRGRHNEQFFGPGTRLTVL.